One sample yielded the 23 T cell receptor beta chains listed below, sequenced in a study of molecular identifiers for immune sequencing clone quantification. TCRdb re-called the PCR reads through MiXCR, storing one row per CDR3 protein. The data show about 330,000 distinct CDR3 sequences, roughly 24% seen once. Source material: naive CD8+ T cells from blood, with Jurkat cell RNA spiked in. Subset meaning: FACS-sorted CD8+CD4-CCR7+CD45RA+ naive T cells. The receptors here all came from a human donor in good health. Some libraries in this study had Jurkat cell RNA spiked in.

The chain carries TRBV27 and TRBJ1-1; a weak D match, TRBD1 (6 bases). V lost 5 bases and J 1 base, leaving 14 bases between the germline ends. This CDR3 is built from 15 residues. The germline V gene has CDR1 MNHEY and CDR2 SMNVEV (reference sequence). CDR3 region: CASSIQKQGNTEAFF. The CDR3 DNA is TGTGCCAGCAGTATACAAAAACAGGGGAACACTGAAGCTTTCTTT.

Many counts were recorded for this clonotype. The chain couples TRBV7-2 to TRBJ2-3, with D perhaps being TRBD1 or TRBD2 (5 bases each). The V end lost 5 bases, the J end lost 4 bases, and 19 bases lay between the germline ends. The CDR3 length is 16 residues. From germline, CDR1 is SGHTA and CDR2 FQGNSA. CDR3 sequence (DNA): TGTGCCAGCAGCCAAGTACTATGGGGGAGCGCAGATACGCAGTATTTT. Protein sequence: CASSQVLWGSADTQYF.

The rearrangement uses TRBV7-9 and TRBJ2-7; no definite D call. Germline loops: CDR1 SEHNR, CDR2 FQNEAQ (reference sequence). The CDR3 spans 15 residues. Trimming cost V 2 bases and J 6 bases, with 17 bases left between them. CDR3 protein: CASSLSSGPASEQYF. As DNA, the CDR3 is TGTGCCAGCAGCTTAAGTTCTGGCCCCGCCTCCGAGCAGTACTTC.

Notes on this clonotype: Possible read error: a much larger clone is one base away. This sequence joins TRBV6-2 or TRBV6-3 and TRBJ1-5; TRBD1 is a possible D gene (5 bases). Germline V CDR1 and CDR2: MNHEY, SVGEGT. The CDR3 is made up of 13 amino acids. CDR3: CASHAGLPQPQQF. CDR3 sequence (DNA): TGTGCCAGCCACGCAGGGTTGCCTCAGCCCCAGCAATTT.

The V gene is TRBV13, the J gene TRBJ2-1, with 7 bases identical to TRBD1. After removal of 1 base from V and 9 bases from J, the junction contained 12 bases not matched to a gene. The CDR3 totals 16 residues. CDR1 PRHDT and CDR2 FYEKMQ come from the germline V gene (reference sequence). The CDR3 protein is CASSLAGQDLEGEQFF. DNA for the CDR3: TGTGCCAGCAGCTTAGCCGGACAGGACCTAGAGGGTGAGCAGTTCTTC.

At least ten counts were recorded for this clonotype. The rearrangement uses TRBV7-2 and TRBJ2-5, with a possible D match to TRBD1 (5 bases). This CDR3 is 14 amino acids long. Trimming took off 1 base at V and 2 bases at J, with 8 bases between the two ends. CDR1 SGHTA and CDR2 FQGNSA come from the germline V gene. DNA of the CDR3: TGTGCCAGCAGCTTAGGGGGCAGTCAAGAGACCCAGTACTTC. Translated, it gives CASSLGGSQETQYF.

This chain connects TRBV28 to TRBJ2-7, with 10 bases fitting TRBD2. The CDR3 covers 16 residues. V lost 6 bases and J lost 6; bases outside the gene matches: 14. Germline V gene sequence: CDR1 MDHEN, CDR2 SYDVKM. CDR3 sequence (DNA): TGTGCCAGCAGCGAAGCCCTAGCGGGAGATTCTAGCGAGCAGTACTTC. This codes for CASSEALAGDSSEQYF.

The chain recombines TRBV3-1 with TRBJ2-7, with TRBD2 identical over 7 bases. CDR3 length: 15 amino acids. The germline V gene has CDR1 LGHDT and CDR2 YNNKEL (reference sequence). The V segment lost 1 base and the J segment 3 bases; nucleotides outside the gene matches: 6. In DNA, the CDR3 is TGTGCCAGCAGCCAAGGTGGGCTAGCGGACTACGAGCAGTACTTC. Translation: CASSQGGLADYEQYF.

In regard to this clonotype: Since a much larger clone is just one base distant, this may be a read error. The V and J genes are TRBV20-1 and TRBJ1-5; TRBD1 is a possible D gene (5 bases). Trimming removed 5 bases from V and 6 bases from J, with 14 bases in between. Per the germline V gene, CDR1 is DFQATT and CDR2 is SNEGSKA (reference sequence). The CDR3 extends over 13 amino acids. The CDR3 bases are TGCAGTGCTGAGGACAAGGAAAGTCAGCCCCAGCATTTT. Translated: CSAEDKESQPQHF.

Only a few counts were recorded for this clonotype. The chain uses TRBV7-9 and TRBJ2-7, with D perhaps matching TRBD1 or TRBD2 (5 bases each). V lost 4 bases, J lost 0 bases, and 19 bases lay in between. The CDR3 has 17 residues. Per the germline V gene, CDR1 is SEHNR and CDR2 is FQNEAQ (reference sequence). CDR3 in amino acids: CASSSQVKSGTSYEQYF. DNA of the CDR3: TGTGCCAGCAGCTCGCAGGTAAAATCAGGGACCTCCTACGAGCAGTACTTC. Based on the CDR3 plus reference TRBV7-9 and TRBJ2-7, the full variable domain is DTGVSQNPRHKITKRGQNVTFRCDPISEHNRLYWYRQTLGQGPEFLTYFQNEAQLEKSRLLSDRFSAERPKGSFSTLEIQRTEQGDSAMYLCASSSQVKSGTSYEQYFGPGTRLTVT.

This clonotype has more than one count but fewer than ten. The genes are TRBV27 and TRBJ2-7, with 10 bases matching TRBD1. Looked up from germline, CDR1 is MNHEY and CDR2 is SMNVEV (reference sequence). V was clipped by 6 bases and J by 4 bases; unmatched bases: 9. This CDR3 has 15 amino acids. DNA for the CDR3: TGTGCCAGCAGAACCGCGGGACAGGGGCTTTACGAGCAGTACTTC. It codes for CASRTAGQGLYEQYF.

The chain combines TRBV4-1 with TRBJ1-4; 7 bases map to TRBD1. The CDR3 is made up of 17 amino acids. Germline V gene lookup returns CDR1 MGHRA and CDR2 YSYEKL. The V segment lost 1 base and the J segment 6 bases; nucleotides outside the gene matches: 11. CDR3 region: CASSQGFMGTDDEKLFF. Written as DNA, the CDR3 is TGCGCCAGCAGCCAAGGTTTTATGGGGACAGATGATGAAAAACTGTTTTTT.

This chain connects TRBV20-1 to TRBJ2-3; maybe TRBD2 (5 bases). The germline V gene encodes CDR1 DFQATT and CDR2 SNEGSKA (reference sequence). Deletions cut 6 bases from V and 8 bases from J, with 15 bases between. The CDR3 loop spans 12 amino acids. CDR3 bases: TGCAGTGCCACGGAGGTCAGCGGTACGCAGTATTTT. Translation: CSATEVSGTQYF.

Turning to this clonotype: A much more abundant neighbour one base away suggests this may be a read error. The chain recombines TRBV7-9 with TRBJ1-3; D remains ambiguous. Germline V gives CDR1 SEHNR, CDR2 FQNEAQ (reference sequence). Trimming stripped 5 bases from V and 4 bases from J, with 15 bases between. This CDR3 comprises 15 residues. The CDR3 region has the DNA TGTGCCAGCAGCATTTTCGCAGGCAGGGGAAACACCATATATTTT. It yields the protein CASSIFAGRGNTIYF.

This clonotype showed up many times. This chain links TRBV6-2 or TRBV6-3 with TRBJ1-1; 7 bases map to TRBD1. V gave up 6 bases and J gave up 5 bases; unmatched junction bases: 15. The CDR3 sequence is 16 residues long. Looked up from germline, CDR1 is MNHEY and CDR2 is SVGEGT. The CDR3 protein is CASSDTSDRIITEAFF. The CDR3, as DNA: TGTGCCAGCAGCGACACCTCGGACAGGATAATAACTGAAGCTTTCTTT.

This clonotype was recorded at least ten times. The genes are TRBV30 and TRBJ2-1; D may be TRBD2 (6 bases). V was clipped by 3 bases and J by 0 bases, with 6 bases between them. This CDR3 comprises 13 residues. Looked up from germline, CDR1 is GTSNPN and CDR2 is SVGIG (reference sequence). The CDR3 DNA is TGTGCCTGGAGCGGGAGCTCCTACAATGAGCAGTTCTTC. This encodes CAWSGSSYNEQFF.

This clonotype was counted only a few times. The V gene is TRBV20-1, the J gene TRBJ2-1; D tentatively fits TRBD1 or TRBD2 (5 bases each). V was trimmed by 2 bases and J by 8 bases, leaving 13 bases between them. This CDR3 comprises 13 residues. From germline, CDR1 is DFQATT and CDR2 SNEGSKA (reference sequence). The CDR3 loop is CSARLRRGDEQFF. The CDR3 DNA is TGCAGTGCTAGACTACGACGAGGGGATGAGCAGTTCTTC.

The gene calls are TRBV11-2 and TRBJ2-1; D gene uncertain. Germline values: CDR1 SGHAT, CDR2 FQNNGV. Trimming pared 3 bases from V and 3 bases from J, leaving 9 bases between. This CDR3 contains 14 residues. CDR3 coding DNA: TGTGCCAGCAGCTTCCTCGGCAGCTACAATGAGCAGTTCTTC. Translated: CASSFLGSYNEQFF.

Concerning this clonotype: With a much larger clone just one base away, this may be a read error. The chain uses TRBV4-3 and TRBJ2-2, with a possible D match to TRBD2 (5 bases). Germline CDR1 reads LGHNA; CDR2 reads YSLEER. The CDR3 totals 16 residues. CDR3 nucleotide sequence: TGCGCCAGCAGCCAAGACGCCAAAGCGAACACCGGGGAGCAGTTTTTT. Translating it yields CASSQDAKANTGEQFF.

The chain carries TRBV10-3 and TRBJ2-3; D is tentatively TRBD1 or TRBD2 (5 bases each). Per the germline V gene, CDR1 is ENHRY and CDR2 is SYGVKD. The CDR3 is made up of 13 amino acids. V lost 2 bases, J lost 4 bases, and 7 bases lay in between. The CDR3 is CAISEMGADTQYF. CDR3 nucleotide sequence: TGTGCCATCAGTGAGATGGGGGCAGATACGCAGTATTTT.

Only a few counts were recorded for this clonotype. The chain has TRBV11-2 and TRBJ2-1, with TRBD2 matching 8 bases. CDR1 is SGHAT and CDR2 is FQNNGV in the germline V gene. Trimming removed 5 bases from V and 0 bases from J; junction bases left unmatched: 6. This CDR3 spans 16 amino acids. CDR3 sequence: CASSRTGTSSYNEQFF. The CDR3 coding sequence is TGTGCCAGCAGCCGCACCGGGACTAGCTCCTACAATGAGCAGTTCTTC.

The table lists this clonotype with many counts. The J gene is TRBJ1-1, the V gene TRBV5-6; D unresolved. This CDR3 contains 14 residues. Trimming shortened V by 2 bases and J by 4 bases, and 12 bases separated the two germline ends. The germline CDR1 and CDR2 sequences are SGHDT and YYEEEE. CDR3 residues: CASSFSNIGTEAFF. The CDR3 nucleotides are TGTGCCAGCAGCTTTTCTAATATAGGCACTGAAGCTTTCTTT. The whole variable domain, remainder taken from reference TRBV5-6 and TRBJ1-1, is DAGVTQSPTHLIKTRGQQVTLRCSPKSGHDTVSWYQQALGQGPQFIFQYYEEEERQRGNFPDRFSGHQFPNYSSELNVNALLLGDSALYLCASSFSNIGTEAFFGQGTRLTVV.

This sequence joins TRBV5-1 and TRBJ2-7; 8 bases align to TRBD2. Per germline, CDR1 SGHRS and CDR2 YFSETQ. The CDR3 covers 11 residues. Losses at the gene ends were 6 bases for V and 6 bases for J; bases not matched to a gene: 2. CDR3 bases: TGCGCCAGCACCCGGGGGGGCGAGCAGTACTTC. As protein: CASTRGGEQYF.